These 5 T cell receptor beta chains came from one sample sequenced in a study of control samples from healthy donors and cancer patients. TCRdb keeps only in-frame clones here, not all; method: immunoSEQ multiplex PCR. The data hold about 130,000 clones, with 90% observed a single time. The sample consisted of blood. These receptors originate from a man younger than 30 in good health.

The CDR3 loop reads CASSSRDRGLGPQHF. The CDR3 DNA is TGTGCCAGTAGTTCCCGGGACAGGGGGCTTGGGCCCCAGCATTTT. The rearrangement links TRBV19 to TRBJ1-5; 12 bases are a match to TRBD1. This CDR3 contains 15 residues. CDR1 is LNHDA, CDR2 SQIVND, per germline (reference sequence). V lost 5 bases and J lost 9; bases outside the gene matches: 8. Complete variable domain (other parts from reference TRBV19 and TRBJ1-5): DGGITQSPKYLFRKEGQNVTLSCEQNLNHDAMYWYRQDPGQGLRLIYYSQIVNDFQKGDIAEGYSVSREKKESFPLTVTSAQKNPTAFYLCASSSRDRGLGPQHFGDGTRLSIL.

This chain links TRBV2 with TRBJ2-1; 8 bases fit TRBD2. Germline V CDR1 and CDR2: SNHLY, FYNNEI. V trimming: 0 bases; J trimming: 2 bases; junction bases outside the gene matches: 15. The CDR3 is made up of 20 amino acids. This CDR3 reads CASSEAPRPLGRGAYNEQFF. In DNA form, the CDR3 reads TGTGCCAGCAGTGAAGCCCCTCGCCCTCTCGGGCGGGGGGCCTACAATGAGCAGTTCTTC.

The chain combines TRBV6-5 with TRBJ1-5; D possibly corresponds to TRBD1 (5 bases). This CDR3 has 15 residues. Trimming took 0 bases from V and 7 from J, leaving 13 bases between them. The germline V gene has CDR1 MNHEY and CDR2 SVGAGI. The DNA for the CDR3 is TGTGCCAGCAGTTACTCGAGGGAGGGACGGCAGCCCCAGCATTTT. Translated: CASSYSREGRQPQHF.

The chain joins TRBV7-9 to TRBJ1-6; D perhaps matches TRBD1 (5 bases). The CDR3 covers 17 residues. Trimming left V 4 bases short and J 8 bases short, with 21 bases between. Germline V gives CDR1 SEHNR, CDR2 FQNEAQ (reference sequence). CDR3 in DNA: TGTGCCAGCAGCTCCTCCCTTGGGGCAGGGATGGATTCACCCCTCCACTTT. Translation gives CASSSSLGAGMDSPLHF.

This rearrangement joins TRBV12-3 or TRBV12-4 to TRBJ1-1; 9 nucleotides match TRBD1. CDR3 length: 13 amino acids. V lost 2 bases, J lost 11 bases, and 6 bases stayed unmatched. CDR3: CASSLSLGTGAFF. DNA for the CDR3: TGTGCCAGCAGTTTATCCCTAGGGACAGGGGCTTTCTTT.